A single sample is the source of the 22 T cell receptor beta chains below, sequenced in a study of glioma-infiltrating T cells after dendritic cell vaccination. TCRdb's table, derived via immunoSEQ multiplex PCR, lists solely in-frame clones and lacks some. The sample includes roughly 100,000 clones, roughly 90% of them seen just once. Time point defined: after dendritic cell vaccination, including at tumor progression/relapse. The material sequenced was blood, taken after dendritic cell vaccination. These receptors were taken from a human donor with glioblastoma.

This clone was observed a handful of times. The rearrangement links TRBV14 to TRBJ2-1, with a weak D call TRBD2 (5 bases). CDR3 size: 16 residues. Trimming took off 1 base at V and 7 bases at J, with 17 bases between the two ends. From germline, CDR1 is SGHDN and CDR2 FVKESK. CDR3 in amino acids: CASSQGEISLWNEQFF. The DNA of the CDR3 is TGTGCCAGCAGCCAAGGGGAGATTTCGCTTTGGAATGAGCAGTTCTTC.

The chain uses TRBV9 and TRBJ1-3, with D unclear. Trimming took off 4 bases at V and 4 bases at J, with 12 bases between the two ends. The CDR3 consists of 14 residues. Germline V gene sequence: CDR1 SGDLS, CDR2 YYNGEE. DNA for the CDR3: TGTGCCAGCAGCCCCAACTCGAAGGGAAACACCATATATTTT. As protein: CASSPNSKGNTIYF.

The chain has TRBV27 and TRBJ2-7; TRBD1 agrees at 9 bases. This CDR3 spans 16 amino acids. V shed 6 bases, J shed 5 bases, and the junction held 14 bases outside the gene matches. Germline loops: CDR1 MNHEY, CDR2 SMNVEV (reference sequence). The CDR3 DNA sequence: TGTGCCAGCAGCCTCCGGATCGGGACAGGGTTCCACGAGCAGTACTTC. Encoded protein: CASSLRIGTGFHEQYF.

The chain uses TRBV18 and TRBJ2-1; D not resolved. This CDR3 contains 15 residues. The germline CDR1 and CDR2 sequences are KGHSH and LQKENI. Deletions cut 1 base from V and 10 bases from J, with 17 bases between. In DNA, the CDR3 is TGTGCCAGCTCACCACTGAAACTCGATTCGGAGGAGCAGTTCTTC. It codes for CASSPLKLDSEEQFF.

The rearrangement joins TRBV5-1 to TRBJ1-2; a possible D gene is TRBD1 (6 bases). The CDR3 has 12 amino acids. Germline V gene sequence: CDR1 SGHRS, CDR2 YFSETQ. The V gene lost 2 bases and the J gene lost 9 bases, with 11 bases spanning the gap. The CDR3 DNA reads TGCGCCAGCAGCTTAGGGGGAGAGAGCTACACCTTC. The encoded protein is CASSLGGESYTF.

The chain is built from TRBV2 and TRBJ2-7, with TRBD1 matching over 9 bases. Germline V gene data show CDR1 as SNHLY and CDR2 as FYNNEI. V lost 1 base, J lost 3 bases, and 4 bases stayed unmatched. This CDR3 spans 15 amino acids. Here the CDR3 DNA reads TGTGCCAGCAGTGAAGTGAGGGGACAGGGCTACGAGCAGTACTTC. As protein: CASSEVRGQGYEQYF.

This clone was recorded once. This rearrangement joins TRBV30 to TRBJ2-3; 8 bases are a match to TRBD1. CDR1 and CDR2 (germline): GTSNPN, SVGIG (reference sequence). This CDR3 has 13 amino acids. V lost 8 bases to trimming and J lost 0 bases; unmatched junction nucleotides: 4. The DNA of the CDR3 is TGTGCCAGTGACAGGGGAAGCACAGATACGCAGTATTTT. As protein: CASDRGSTDTQYF.

V gene TRBV7-2 combines with J gene TRBJ2-2, with 15 bases matching TRBD2. The CDR3 loop spans 19 amino acids. In germline, CDR1 is SGHTA, CDR2 FQGNSA. Germline trimming cut 0 bases from V and 0 bases from J; bases unmatched to any gene: 2. CDR3 nucleotides: TGTGCCAGCAGCTTAGCGGGACTAGCGGGGGGAACGAACACCGGGGAGCTGTTTTTT. Its translation: CASSLAGLAGGTNTGELFF.

The chain is built from TRBV7-6 and TRBJ2-1, with D perhaps TRBD2 (6 bases). This CDR3 has 13 amino acids. The germline V gene has CDR1 SGHVS and CDR2 FNYEAQ. The DNA for the CDR3 is TGTGCAGTCGGGGACGGGGGAGGTAATGAGCAGTTCTTC. Translated: CAVGDGGGNEQFF.

This clone was observed once. This chain connects TRBV11-1 to TRBJ2-7; no reliable D call. CDR1 is SGHAT and CDR2 is FQDESV in the germline V gene (reference sequence). The CDR3 is 12 residues long. V gave up 3 bases and J gave up 5 bases, with 8 bases separating them. CDR3 region: CASSFFPNEQYF. CDR3 in DNA: TGTGCCAGCAGCTTTTTTCCAAACGAGCAGTACTTC.

The chain is built from TRBV29-1 and TRBJ2-6; D not resolved. V was clipped by 6 bases and J by 0 bases, with 6 bases between them. The CDR3 runs 13 residues. In germline, CDR1 is SQVTM, CDR2 ANQGSEA. The CDR3 DNA reads as TGCAGCGTATTTAGCTCTGGGGCCAACGTCCTGACTTTC. As protein: CSVFSSGANVLTF.

The V call is TRBV10-1, the J call TRBJ2-7; 7 bases agree with TRBD1. This CDR3 comprises 13 residues. The germline gives CDR1 WNHNN, CDR2 SYGVQD (reference sequence). The J segment lost 0 bases and the V segment lost 6 bases, leaving 2 bases of the junction unmatched. CDR3 sequence reads: CASSRDSSYEQYF. CDR3 coding DNA: TGCGCCAGCAGCAGGGACAGCTCCTACGAGCAGTACTTC.

This clone has more than one count but fewer than ten. The chain couples TRBV5-1 to TRBJ2-7; TRBD2 is a possible D gene (6 bases). Germline CDR1 reads SGHRS; CDR2 reads YFSETQ. Trimming took off 4 bases at V and 3 bases at J, with 20 bases between the two ends. The CDR3 is 16 residues long. CDR3 region: CASSREARASNYEQYF. The CDR3 DNA reads as TGCGCCAGCAGCAGGGAGGCTCGGGCTAGCAACTACGAGCAGTACTTC.

In its sample, this clone was seen once. The chain links TRBV28 to TRBJ2-1; TRBD2 aligns across 11 bases. V trimming: 8 bases; J trimming: 1 base; junction bases outside the gene matches: 4. CDR3 length: 15 residues. Per the germline V gene, CDR1 is MDHEN and CDR2 is SYDVKM. Here the CDR3 DNA reads TGTGCCAGCGGACTAGCGGGTAGGTCCTACAATGAGCAGTTCTTC. Translating it yields CASGLAGRSYNEQFF.

Concerning this clone: One end of the junction does not line up with germline, which may come from a read error. The same CDR3 can be traced to other DNA sequences in this sample. The genes are TRBV30 and TRBJ1-6, with D uncertain. The CDR3 runs to 14 residues. CDR1 and CDR2 from the germline V gene are GTSNPN and SVGIG (reference sequence). This CDR3 is CAWSFRLGDSPLHF. The CDR3 DNA reads as TGTGCCTGGAGCTTCAGGTTGGGAGATTCCCCCCTCCACTTT.

V is TRBV5-1 and J is TRBJ1-4; D is possibly TRBD1 (6 bases). This CDR3 region has 15 residues. Germline assignment: CDR1 SGHRS and CDR2 YFSETQ. The V end was cut by 4 bases, the J end by 7 bases, with 17 bases between. The CDR3 coding sequence is TGCGCCAGCAGCCTAACACAGGGTGGCGGTGAAAAACTGTTTTTT. It translates to CASSLTQGGGEKLFF.

V is TRBV30 and J is TRBJ2-7, with D possibly matching TRBD1 (5 bases). Germline V gene data show CDR1 as GTSNPN and CDR2 as SVGIG (reference sequence). CDR3 length equals 13 residues. Between the trimmed V and J ends, which lost 2 bases and 2 bases, there was a span of 10 bases. CDR3 coding DNA: TGTGCCTGGAGTAGCGACAGTGCCTACGAGCAGTACTTC. This sequence encodes CAWSSDSAYEQYF.

This chain links TRBV19 with TRBJ1-2; D gene unclear. The CDR3 contains 14 residues. Germline values: CDR1 LNHDA, CDR2 SQIVND (reference sequence). V dropped 2 bases and J dropped 4 bases, with 11 bases sitting between them. In nucleotides, the CDR3 is TGTGCCAGTAGTATAAAGGTCGGGAGCTATGGCTACACCTTC. This gives the protein CASSIKVGSYGYTF.

The chain joins TRBV6-5 to TRBJ2-5; 7 positions match TRBD2. From germline, CDR1 is MNHEY and CDR2 SVGAGI. V dropped 6 bases and J dropped 4; count of bases not matched to a gene: 8. CDR3 length equals 14 residues. CDR3 protein: CASRSGLVLETQYF. Written as DNA, the CDR3 is TGTGCCAGCAGATCCGGACTAGTGTTAGAGACCCAGTACTTC.

The gene calls are TRBV18 and TRBJ2-1; TRBD2 might be the D (6 bases). This CDR3 comprises 15 residues. The V and J ends lost 5 bases and 2 bases respectively, with 13 bases between them. Per germline, CDR1 KGHSH and CDR2 LQKENI. CDR3 region: CASSFPGVAYNEQFF. The CDR3 coding sequence is TGTGCCAGCTCATTTCCGGGAGTAGCCTACAATGAGCAGTTCTTC.

This clone occurred once. The V and J genes are TRBV30 and TRBJ1-2; possibly TRBD1 for D (6 bases). Between the trimmed V and J ends, which lost 5 bases and 7 bases, there was a span of 23 bases. The CDR3 has 15 amino acids. Per the germline V gene, CDR1 is GTSNPN and CDR2 is SVGIG (reference sequence). CDR3 loop: CAWGRGGQYGGGYTF. As DNA, the CDR3 is TGTGCCTGGGGCCGAGGGGGTCAATATGGGGGTGGCTACACCTTC.

On this clone itself: One end of the junction fails to match germline, which may point to a read error. The chain is built from TRBV30 and TRBJ1-6; weak D call: TRBD1 (6 bases). This CDR3 contains 15 residues. CDR1 and CDR2 (germline): GTSNPN, SVGIG (reference sequence). CDR3 nucleotides: TGTGCCTGGAAACGCTCAGGGACACAGAATTCCCCCCTCCACTTT. Its translation is CAWKRSGTQNSPLHF.